What follows is one T cell receptor beta chain and its context. Original processing methods: The authors estimated nucleated cell counts from reference gene primer amplification. This table comes from immunoSEQ multiplex PCR, and its TCRdb copy is limited to in-frame clones, with some not included. For V, J and clone size, that table is used; D and trimming come from the DNA. The sample holds some 78,000 clones, roughly 89% seen once. This sample stems from a study of blood T cell repertoires in COVID-19. Study summary: T cells, B-cell-depleted T cells, or PBMCs provided the cDNA or gDNA that served as material.

This CDR3 comprises 18 residues. Sequencing was done on a sample of peripheral blood. The chain couples TRBV21-1 to TRBJ2-5; the table's D gene call, TRBD2, was not cross checked with the DNA. TRBV21-1 is a known pseudogene. The sequence came from a man aged 45-60 years with active or convalescent COVID-19. The CDR3 here is CASSPRGPTSEHQETQYF. CDR3 coding DNA: TGTGCCAGCAGCCCCAGGGGCCCGACTAGCGAACACCAAGAGACCCAGTACTTC.